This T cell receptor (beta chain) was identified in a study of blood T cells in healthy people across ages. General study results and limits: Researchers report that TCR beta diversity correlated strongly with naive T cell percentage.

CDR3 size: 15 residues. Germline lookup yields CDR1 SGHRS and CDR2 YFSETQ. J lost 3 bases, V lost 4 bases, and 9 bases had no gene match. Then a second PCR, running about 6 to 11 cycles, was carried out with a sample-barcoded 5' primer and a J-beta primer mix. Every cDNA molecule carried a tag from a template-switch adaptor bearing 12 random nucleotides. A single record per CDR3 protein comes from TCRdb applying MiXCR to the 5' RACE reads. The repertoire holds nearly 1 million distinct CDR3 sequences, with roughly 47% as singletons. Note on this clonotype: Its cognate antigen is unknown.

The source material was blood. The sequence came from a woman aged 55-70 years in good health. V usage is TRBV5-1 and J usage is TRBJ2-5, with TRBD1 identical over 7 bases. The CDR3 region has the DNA TGCGCCAGCAGCGTGTTGACAGGGTCAAAAGAGACCCAGTACTTC. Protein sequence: CASSVLTGSKETQYF.